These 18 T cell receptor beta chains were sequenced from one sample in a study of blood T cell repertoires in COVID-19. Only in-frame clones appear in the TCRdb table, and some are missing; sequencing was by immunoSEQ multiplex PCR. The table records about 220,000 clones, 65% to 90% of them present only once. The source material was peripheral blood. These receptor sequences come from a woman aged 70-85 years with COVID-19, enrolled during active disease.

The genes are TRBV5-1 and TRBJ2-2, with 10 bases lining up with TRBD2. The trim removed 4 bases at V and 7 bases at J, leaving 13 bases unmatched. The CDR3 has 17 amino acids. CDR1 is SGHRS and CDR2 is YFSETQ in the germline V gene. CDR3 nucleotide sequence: TGCGCCAGCAGCCCCTCGGCTGCTAGCGGGAGTGTCGGGGAGCTGTTTTTT. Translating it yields CASSPSAASGSVGELFF. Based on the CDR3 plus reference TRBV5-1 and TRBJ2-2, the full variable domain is KAGVTQTPRYLIKTRGQQVTLSCSPISGHRSVSWYQQTPGQGLQFLFEYFSETQRNKGNFPGRFSGRQFSNSRSEMNVSTLELGDSALYLCASSPSAASGSVGELFFGEGSRLTVL.

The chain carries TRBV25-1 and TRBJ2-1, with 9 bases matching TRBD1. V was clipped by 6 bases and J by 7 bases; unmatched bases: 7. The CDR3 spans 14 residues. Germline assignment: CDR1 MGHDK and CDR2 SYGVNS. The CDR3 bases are TGTGCCAGCAGCGAAACGGGACAGGGTAATGAGCAGTTCTTC. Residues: CASSETGQGNEQFF.

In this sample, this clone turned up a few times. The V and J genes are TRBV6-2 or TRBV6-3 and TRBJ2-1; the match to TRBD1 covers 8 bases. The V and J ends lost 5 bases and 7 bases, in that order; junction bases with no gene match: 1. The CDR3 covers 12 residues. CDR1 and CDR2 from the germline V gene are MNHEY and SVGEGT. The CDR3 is CASSGQGNEQFF. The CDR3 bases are TGTGCCAGCAGTGGACAGGGTAATGAGCAGTTCTTC.

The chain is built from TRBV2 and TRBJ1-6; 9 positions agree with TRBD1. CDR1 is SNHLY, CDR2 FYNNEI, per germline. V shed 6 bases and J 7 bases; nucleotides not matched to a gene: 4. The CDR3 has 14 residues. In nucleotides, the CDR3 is TGTGCCAGCAGAACCGGGACAGGGAATTCACCCCTCCACTTT. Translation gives CASRTGTGNSPLHF.

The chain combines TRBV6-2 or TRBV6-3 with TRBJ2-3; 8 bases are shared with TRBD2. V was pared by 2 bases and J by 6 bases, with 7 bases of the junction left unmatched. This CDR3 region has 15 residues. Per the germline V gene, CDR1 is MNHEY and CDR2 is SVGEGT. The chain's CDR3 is CASSYERGSLDTQYF. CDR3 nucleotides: TGTGCCAGCAGTTACGAGCGGGGGTCGTTGGATACGCAGTATTTT.

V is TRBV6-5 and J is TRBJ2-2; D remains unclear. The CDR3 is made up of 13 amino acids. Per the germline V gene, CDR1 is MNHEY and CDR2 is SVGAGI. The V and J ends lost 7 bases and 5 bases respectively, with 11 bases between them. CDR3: CASIPRSTGELFF. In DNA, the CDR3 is TGTGCCAGCATTCCTAGGAGTACCGGGGAGCTGTTTTTT.

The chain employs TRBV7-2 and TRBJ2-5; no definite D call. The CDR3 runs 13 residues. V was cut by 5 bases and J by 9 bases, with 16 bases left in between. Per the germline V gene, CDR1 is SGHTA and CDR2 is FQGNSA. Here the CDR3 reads CASSVLPRLAQYF. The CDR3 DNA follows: TGTGCCAGCAGCGTACTCCCACGACTGGCCCAGTACTTC. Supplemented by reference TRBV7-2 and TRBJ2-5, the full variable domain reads GAGVSQSPSNKVTEKGKDVELRCDPISGHTALYWYRQSLGQGLEFLIYFQGNSAPDKSGLPSDRFSAERTGGSVSTLTIQRTQQEDSAVYLCASSVLPRLAQYFGPGTRLLVL.

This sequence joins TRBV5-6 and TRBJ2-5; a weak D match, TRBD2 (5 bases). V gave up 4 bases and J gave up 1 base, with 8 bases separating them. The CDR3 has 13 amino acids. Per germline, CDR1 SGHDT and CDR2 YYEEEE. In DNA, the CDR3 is TGTGCCAGCAGCGTCGGGGTCCAAGAGACCCAGTACTTC. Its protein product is CASSVGVQETQYF. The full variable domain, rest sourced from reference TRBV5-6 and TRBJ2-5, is DAGVTQSPTHLIKTRGQQVTLRCSPKSGHDTVSWYQQALGQGPQFIFQYYEEEERQRGNFPDRFSGHQFPNYSSELNVNALLLGDSALYLCASSVGVQETQYFGPGTRLLVL.

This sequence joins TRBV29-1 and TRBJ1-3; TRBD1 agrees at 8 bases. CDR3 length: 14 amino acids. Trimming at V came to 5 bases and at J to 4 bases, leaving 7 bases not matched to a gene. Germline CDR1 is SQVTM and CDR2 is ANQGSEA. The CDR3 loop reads CSVSQGDRGNTIYF. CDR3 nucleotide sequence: TGCAGCGTTTCCCAGGGGGACAGGGGAAACACCATATATTTT.

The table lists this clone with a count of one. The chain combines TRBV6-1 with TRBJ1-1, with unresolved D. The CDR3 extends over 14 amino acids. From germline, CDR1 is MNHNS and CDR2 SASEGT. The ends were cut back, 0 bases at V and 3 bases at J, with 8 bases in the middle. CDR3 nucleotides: TGTGCCAGCAGTGAAGCGTTGGGAGACACTGAAGCTTTCTTT. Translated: CASSEALGDTEAFF.

The CDR3: CASSIPGRVGGELFF. CDR3 nucleotides: TGTGCCAGTAGTATTCCAGGGAGGGTTGGCGGGGAGCTGTTTTTT. The chain is built from TRBV19 and TRBJ2-2; 7 nucleotides match TRBD2. The CDR3 totals 15 residues. The junction had 8 bases not matched to a gene; V was cut back by 3 bases and J by 7 bases. CDR1 and CDR2 (germline): LNHDA, SQIVND (reference sequence).

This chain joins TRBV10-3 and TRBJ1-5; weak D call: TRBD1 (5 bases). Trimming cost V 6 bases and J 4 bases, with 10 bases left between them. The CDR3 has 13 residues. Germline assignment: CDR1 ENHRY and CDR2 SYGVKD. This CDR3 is CAIRETDNQPQHF. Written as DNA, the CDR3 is TGTGCCATCAGGGAGACAGATAATCAGCCCCAGCATTTT.

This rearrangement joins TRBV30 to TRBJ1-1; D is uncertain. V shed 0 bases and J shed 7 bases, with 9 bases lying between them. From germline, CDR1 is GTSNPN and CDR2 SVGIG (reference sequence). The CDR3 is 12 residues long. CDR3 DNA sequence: TGTGCCTGGAGTGTCTCCACAGTTGAAGCTTTCTTT. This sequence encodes CAWSVSTVEAFF.

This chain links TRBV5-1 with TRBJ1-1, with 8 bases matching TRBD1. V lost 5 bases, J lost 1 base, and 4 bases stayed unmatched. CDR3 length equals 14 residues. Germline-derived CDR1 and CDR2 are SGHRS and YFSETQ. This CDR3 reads CASSTGGGNTEAFF. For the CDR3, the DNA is TGCGCCAGCAGTACAGGGGGTGGGAACACTGAAGCTTTCTTT.

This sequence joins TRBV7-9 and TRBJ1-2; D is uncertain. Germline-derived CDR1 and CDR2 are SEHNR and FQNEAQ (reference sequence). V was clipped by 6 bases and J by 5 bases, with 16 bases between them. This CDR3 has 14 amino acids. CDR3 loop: CASSSKGLFYGYTF. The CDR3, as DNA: TGTGCCAGCAGTTCGAAAGGACTGTTTTATGGCTACACCTTC.

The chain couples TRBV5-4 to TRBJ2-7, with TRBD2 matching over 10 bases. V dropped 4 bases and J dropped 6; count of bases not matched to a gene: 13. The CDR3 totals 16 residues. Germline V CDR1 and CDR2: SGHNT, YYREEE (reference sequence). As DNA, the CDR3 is TGTGCCAGCAGCCCTAACTTAGCGGGGGGACTACGCGAGCAGTACTTC. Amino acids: CASSPNLAGGLREQYF. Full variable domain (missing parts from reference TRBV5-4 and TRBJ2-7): ETGVTQSPTHLIKTRGQQVTLRCSSQSGHNTVSWYQQALGQGPQFIFQYYREEENGRGNFPPRFSGLQFPNYSSELNVNALELDDSALYLCASSPNLAGGLREQYFGPGTRLTVT.

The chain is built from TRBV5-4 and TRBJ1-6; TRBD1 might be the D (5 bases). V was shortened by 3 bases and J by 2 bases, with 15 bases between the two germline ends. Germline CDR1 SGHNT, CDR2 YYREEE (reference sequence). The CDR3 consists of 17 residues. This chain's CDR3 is CASSSEGAAPYNSPLHF. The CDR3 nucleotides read TGTGCCAGCAGCTCCGAAGGGGCGGCGCCCTATAATTCACCCCTCCACTTT. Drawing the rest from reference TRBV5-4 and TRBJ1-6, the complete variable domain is ETGVTQSPTHLIKTRGQQVTLRCSSQSGHNTVSWYQQALGQGPQFIFQYYREEENGRGNFPPRFSGLQFPNYSSELNVNALELDDSALYLCASSSEGAAPYNSPLHFGNGTRLTVT.

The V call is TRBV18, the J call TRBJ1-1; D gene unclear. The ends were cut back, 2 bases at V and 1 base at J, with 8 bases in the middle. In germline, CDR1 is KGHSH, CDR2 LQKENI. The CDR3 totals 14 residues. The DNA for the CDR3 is TGTGCCAGCTCACCAGAGATTACGAACACTGAAGCTTTCTTT. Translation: CASSPEITNTEAFF.